Listed below are T cell receptor beta chains from one sample, sequenced in a study of breast tumors, draining lymph nodes, adjacent tissues. TCRdb re-analysed the multiplex PCR reads in MiXCR, keeping a single row per CDR3 protein. The sample yields under 150,000 distinct CDR3 sequences, about 20% seen once. Source material: axillary lymph node tissue. The receptor set was obtained from a female donor with breast cancer. Some clones in this sample may be carry-over from other donors' samples. The CDR3 runs from the conserved cysteine through the conserved F or W. The order of the fields is V gene, clone size, D gene, J gene, CDR3 DNA, CDR3 protein. D genes are given only for firm matches. Expanded clones are given a class, and other clones once, few, many or no size at all.

v_call: TRBV7-6
clone_size: NA
d_call: NA
j_call: TRBJ1-1
cdr3_nt: TGTGCCAGCAGCTCCAGGGGCAGCGAAGCTTTCTTT
cdr3_aa: CASSSRGSEAFF

v_call: TRBV6-5
clone_size: many
d_call: TRBD1
j_call: TRBJ2-7
cdr3_nt: TGTGCCAGCACCAGACCCGGGACAGGGGCCTACGAGCAGTACTTC
cdr3_aa: CASTRPGTGAYEQYF

v_call: TRBV6-5
clone_size: many
d_call: NA
j_call: TRBJ1-4
cdr3_nt: TGTGCCAGCAGACAGGGTGGGGGTGATGAAAAACTGTTTTTT
cdr3_aa: CASRQGGGDEKLFF

v_call: TRBV27
clone_size: NA
d_call: TRBD2
j_call: TRBJ2-1
cdr3_nt: TGTGCCAGCACCGCATCCGGGACTAGCGGATTCTATGAGCAGTTCTTC
cdr3_aa: CASTASGTSGFYEQFF

v_call: TRBV6-5
clone_size: many
d_call: NA
j_call: TRBJ2-1
cdr3_nt: TGTGCCAGCAGTCCCCTCGGGGCAGACAATGAGCAGTTCTTC
cdr3_aa: CASSPLGADNEQFF

v_call: TRBV14
clone_size: many
d_call: NA
j_call: TRBJ2-2
cdr3_nt: TGTGCCAGCAGCCAACAGGGAGCAACCGGGGAGCTGTTTTTT
cdr3_aa: CASSQQGATGELFF

v_call: TRBV7-9
clone_size: many
d_call: NA
j_call: TRBJ2-2
cdr3_nt: TGTGCCAGCAGCTTATTTGGCGGGACAGACGGGGAGCTGTTTTTT
cdr3_aa: CASSLFGGTDGELFF

v_call: TRBV19
clone_size: NA
d_call: NA
j_call: TRBJ2-5
cdr3_nt: TGTGCCAGTAGTATCTCCAGGGACGAGACCCAGTACTTC
cdr3_aa: CASSISRDETQYF

v_call: TRBV2
clone_size: many
d_call: TRBD2
j_call: TRBJ2-3
cdr3_nt: TGTGCCAGCAACGAACATTCTGGACTAGCGTGGACAGATACGCAGTATTTT
cdr3_aa: CASNEHSGLAWTDTQYF

v_call: TRBV15
clone_size: many
d_call: TRBD2
j_call: TRBJ2-1
cdr3_nt: TGTGCCACCAGCAGAGAGGGGACTAGCGGAAACAATGAGCAGTTCTTC
cdr3_aa: CATSREGTSGNNEQFF

v_call: TRBV3-1
clone_size: NA
d_call: NA
j_call: TRBJ2-2
cdr3_nt: TGTGCCAGCAGCCCCTGGGGGCCAGGAACCGGGGAGCTGTTTTTT
cdr3_aa: CASSPWGPGTGELFF

v_call: TRBV20-1
clone_size: NA
d_call: TRBD1
j_call: TRBJ1-3
cdr3_nt: TGCAGTGCTAGAGCTTCAGGGGGTACTGGAAACACCATATATTTT
cdr3_aa: CSARASGGTGNTIYF

v_call: TRBV2
clone_size: many
d_call: TRBD2
j_call: TRBJ2-1
cdr3_nt: TGTGCCAGCAGACGGACTAGATCAGATGAGCAGTTCTTC
cdr3_aa: CASRRTRSDEQFF

v_call: TRBV10-2
clone_size: many
d_call: NA
j_call: TRBJ1-4
cdr3_nt: TGCGCCAGCAGTGAGTCGACAGTAACTAATGAAAAACTGTTTTTT
cdr3_aa: CASSESTVTNEKLFF

v_call: TRBV5-6
clone_size: NA
d_call: TRBD1
j_call: TRBJ2-2
cdr3_nt: TGTGCCAGCAGCTTTACCCCCAGGACAGGGTTTTCCGGGGAGCTGTTTTTT
cdr3_aa: CASSFTPRTGFSGELFF

v_call: TRBV27
clone_size: many
d_call: TRBD1
j_call: TRBJ2-7
cdr3_nt: TGTGCCAGCAGTCCCCGGGCAGGGGGCAACGAGCAGTACTTC
cdr3_aa: CASSPRAGGNEQYF

v_call: TRBV9
clone_size: many
d_call: NA
j_call: TRBJ2-1
cdr3_nt: TGTGCCAGCAGCGTAGAGCCGGACGGAAACAATGAGCAGTTCTTC
cdr3_aa: CASSVEPDGNNEQFF

v_call: TRBV5-4
clone_size: NA
d_call: NA
j_call: TRBJ2-2
cdr3_nt: TGTGCCAACAGCCGACCGGGGGCGAGTGCCGGGGAGCTGTTTTTT
cdr3_aa: CANSRPGASAGELFF

v_call: TRBV6-2/TRBV6-3
clone_size: many
d_call: NA
j_call: TRBJ2-7
cdr3_nt: TGTGCCAGCTCCAAACCGGCCTATATCTACGAGCAGTACTTC
cdr3_aa: CASSKPAYIYEQYF

v_call: TRBV6-5
clone_size: many
d_call: NA
j_call: TRBJ2-1
cdr3_nt: TGTGCCAGCAGTTTAGCGGCCCGAGCGAAGGAGGAGCAGTTCTTC
cdr3_aa: CASSLAARAKEEQFF

v_call: TRBV6-1
clone_size: many
d_call: NA
j_call: TRBJ1-2
cdr3_nt: TGTGCCAGCACTACTCGGGGCGGCAACTATGGCTACACCTTC
cdr3_aa: CASTTRGGNYGYTF

v_call: TRBV19
clone_size: many
d_call: NA
j_call: TRBJ2-2
cdr3_nt: TGTGCCAGCGAAAACCGGGCAGAAGCACCGGGATCCCTGTTTTTT
cdr3_aa: CASENRAEAPGSLFF

v_call: TRBV9
clone_size: many
d_call: NA
j_call: TRBJ2-1
cdr3_nt: TGTGCCAGCAGCGCCTCCGTAGGTTCCTACAATGAGCAGTTCTTC
cdr3_aa: CASSASVGSYNEQFF

v_call: TRBV5-4
clone_size: NA
d_call: NA
j_call: TRBJ2-1
cdr3_nt: TGTGCCAGCAGCGACCCCATGGAACCTCGTCCCAATGAGCAGTTCTTC
cdr3_aa: CASSDPMEPRPNEQFF

v_call: TRBV3-1
clone_size: many
d_call: TRBD1
j_call: TRBJ1-3
cdr3_nt: TGTGCCAGCAGCCAAACGGGACAGGGTCTCTTCGGTGGAAACACCATATATTTT
cdr3_aa: CASSQTGQGLFGGNTIYF

v_call: TRBV9
clone_size: many
d_call: TRBD1
j_call: TRBJ2-2
cdr3_nt: TGTGCCAGCAGCGTAGATCTAGGGACAGGCACCGGGGAGCTGTTTTTT
cdr3_aa: CASSVDLGTGTGELFF

v_call: TRBV27
clone_size: many
d_call: NA
j_call: TRBJ2-7
cdr3_nt: TGTGCCAGCAGTACGCCCTTAGACAACGAGCAGTACTTC
cdr3_aa: CASSTPLDNEQYF

v_call: TRBV7-2
clone_size: NA
d_call: NA
j_call: TRBJ2-3
cdr3_nt: TGTGCCAGCAGCCTCCTCGGGTTGACAGTGAATACGCAGTATTTC
cdr3_aa: CASSLLGLTVNTQYF

v_call: TRBV3-1
clone_size: many
d_call: NA
j_call: TRBJ1-5
cdr3_nt: TGTGCCAGCAGCCAAGCGGGCACTAATCAGCCCCAGCATTTT
cdr3_aa: CASSQAGTNQPQHF

v_call: TRBV2
clone_size: NA
d_call: NA
j_call: TRBJ2-2
cdr3_nt: TGTGCCAGCAGAGCAGGGGAGAGGGAGCTGTTTTTT
cdr3_aa: CASRAGERELFF

v_call: TRBV20-1
clone_size: many
d_call: NA
j_call: TRBJ2-5
cdr3_nt: TGCAGTGCTTTACCAAGGCCGGGGAGAGGGACCCAGTACTTC
cdr3_aa: CSALPRPGRGTQYF

v_call: TRBV20-1
clone_size: many
d_call: TRBD2
j_call: TRBJ2-1
cdr3_nt: TGCAGTGCTAGAGGCGGGGGGGTAGGCAATGAGCAGTTCTTC
cdr3_aa: CSARGGGVGNEQFF

v_call: TRBV5-1
clone_size: many
d_call: NA
j_call: TRBJ2-5
cdr3_nt: TGCGCCAGCAGCCCACAGGGTCACGGGGAGACCCAGTACTTC
cdr3_aa: CASSPQGHGETQYF

v_call: TRBV6-4
clone_size: many
d_call: TRBD1
j_call: TRBJ1-2
cdr3_nt: TGTGCCAGCAGTGACTCGAGGGGGCTCGGGGGCTACACCTTC
cdr3_aa: CASSDSRGLGGYTF

v_call: TRBV5-1
clone_size: once
d_call: TRBD1
j_call: TRBJ2-7
cdr3_nt: TGCACCAGCAGCCAGGGACAGGGGGGGAACGAGCAGTACTTC
cdr3_aa: CTSSQGQGGNEQYF

v_call: TRBV20-1
clone_size: many
d_call: NA
j_call: TRBJ2-7
cdr3_nt: TGCAGTGCTAGTTTAGAGGCCGGCGACGAGCAGTACTTC
cdr3_aa: CSASLEAGDEQYF

v_call: TRBV20-1
clone_size: NA
d_call: TRBD1
j_call: TRBJ2-7
cdr3_nt: TGCAGTGCTAGGGGTCCGGGACAGGGGGATGACGAGCAGTACTTC
cdr3_aa: CSARGPGQGDDEQYF

v_call: TRBV5-1
clone_size: many
d_call: TRBD2
j_call: TRBJ2-7
cdr3_nt: TGCGCCAGCAGCTCCTGGACTAGCGGGAGCTACGAGCAGTACTTC
cdr3_aa: CASSSWTSGSYEQYF

v_call: TRBV7-2
clone_size: many
d_call: TRBD2
j_call: TRBJ2-7
cdr3_nt: TGTGCCAGCAGCCTCCTCGGGACTAGCGGGTCCCCCTACGAGCAGTACTTC
cdr3_aa: CASSLLGTSGSPYEQYF

v_call: TRBV6-5
clone_size: many
d_call: NA
j_call: TRBJ1-6
cdr3_nt: TGTGCCAGCAGTACCTTTGCGGGTAGCTCACCCCTCCACTTT
cdr3_aa: CASSTFAGSSPLHF

v_call: TRBV2
clone_size: NA
d_call: NA
j_call: TRBJ2-5
cdr3_nt: TGTGCCAGCACCCGCGGGGATGTCCAAGAGACCCAGTACTTC
cdr3_aa: CASTRGDVQETQYF

v_call: TRBV5-5
clone_size: many
d_call: TRBD1
j_call: TRBJ1-4
cdr3_nt: TGTGCCAGCAGCTTGGGTCGACAGGGGCAGGGACTTGGAAAACTGTTTTTT
cdr3_aa: CASSLGRQGQGLGKLFF